These 15 T cell receptor beta chains were sequenced from one sample in a study of tumor-infiltrating lymphocytes in primary liver carcinoma. RNA isolated from unsorted whole blood supplied the blood RNA, with germline DNA also extracted. The input was 500 ng total RNA; TCR beta cDNA was made from it with a constant-region primer. Slightly modified ARM-PCR, run as three nested multiplex PCR rounds, produced the TCR beta libraries. Both of the initial two PCR rounds ran for around 9 cycles and employed TRBV1-TRBV30 forward primers alongside a C-beta reverse primer. From the multiplex PCR reads, TCRdb called clonotypes with MiXCR, one entry per CDR3 protein. The sample holds hundreds of thousands of distinct CDR3 sequences, less than 75% seen once. The source material was peripheral blood. All receptors derive from a man aged 35 to 55 with primary liver carcinoma and hepatitis B virus infection.

The chain's CDR3 is CASSIGSTNEQFF. In DNA form, the CDR3 reads TGTGCCAGCAGCATCGGCAGTACCAATGAGCAGTTCTTC. The chain is built from TRBV28 and TRBJ2-1; the D is unclear. This CDR3 has 13 amino acids. From germline, CDR1 is MDHEN and CDR2 SYDVKM. Trimming left V 6 bases short and J 6 bases short, with 12 bases between. Full variable domain (remainder filled in from reference TRBV28 and TRBJ2-1): DVKVTQSSRYLVKRTGEKVFLECVQDMDHENMFWYRQDPGLGLRLIYFSYDVKMKEKGDIPEGYSVSREKKERFSLILESASTNQTSMYLCASSIGSTNEQFFGPGTRLTVL.

Notes on this clonotype: A clone one base away is much larger, so this may be a read error. The genes are TRBV6-1 and TRBJ1-1, with D uncertain. CDR1 and CDR2 from the germline V gene are MNHNS and SASEGT. The CDR3 sequence is 14 residues long. CDR3 protein: CASRVQQLNTGAFF. CDR3 in DNA: TGTGCCAGCAGGGTTCAACAGTTGAACACTGGAGCTTTCTTT.

This clonotype was counted between two and nine times. The DNA for the CDR3 is TGTGCCAGCAGTAATCGACAGGGGCCCTACGAGCAGTACTTC. Protein product: CASSNRQGPYEQYF. The V call is TRBV28, the J call TRBJ2-7, with 8 bases matching TRBD1. The trim removed 5 bases at V and 2 bases at J, leaving 5 bases unmatched. The CDR3 loop spans 14 amino acids. The germline V gene encodes CDR1 MDHEN and CDR2 SYDVKM.

Details on this clonotype: Since a much larger clone is just one base distant, this may be a read error. The conserved final phenylalanine or tryptophan is absent from the CDR3, which likely points to a read error. This chain connects TRBV29-1 to TRBJ2-1; D might be TRBD1 or TRBD2, each matching 5 bases. Deletions cut 6 bases from V and 3 bases from J, with 15 bases between. The CDR3 is made up of 14 amino acids. Germline loops: CDR1 SQVTM, CDR2 ANQGSEA. As DNA, the CDR3 is TGCAGCGTCTCCGGGACGGCGAACTACAATGAGCAGTTCTAC. It translates to CSVSGTANYNEQFY.

Details on this clonotype: A junction end diverges from the germline sequence, so it may reflect a read error. V usage is TRBV6-6 and J usage is TRBJ2-6; the match to TRBD1 covers 9 bases. The germline CDR1 and CDR2 sequences are MNHNY and SVGAGI (reference sequence). The CDR3 covers 18 residues. CDR3 region: CASRPPGQGLSEANVLTF. The CDR3 coding sequence is TGTGCCAGCAGACCACCGGGACAGGGACTGTCTGAGGCCAACGTCCTGACTTTC.

Comments on this clonotype: The CDR3 end shows no conserved phenylalanine or tryptophan, and so a read error is likely. The chain employs TRBV4-3 and TRBJ1-1; no firm D call. The CDR3 is made up of 15 amino acids. Deletions cut 0 bases from V and 4 bases from J, with 12 bases between. Germline values: CDR1 LGHNA, CDR2 YSLEER. The CDR3 nucleotides are TGCGCCAGCAGCCAAGACGAGGTCCTTATCACTGAAGCTTTCGTT. Protein sequence: CASSQDEVLITEAFV.

As regards this clonotype: This clone may be a read error of a much larger clone one base away. The rearrangement joins TRBV6-5 to TRBJ1-5; 8 bases map to TRBD1. Germline CDR1 is MNHEY and CDR2 is SVGAGI. Trimming at V came to 5 bases and at J to 2 bases, leaving 2 bases not matched to a gene. This CDR3 is built from 14 residues. CDR3 in DNA: TGTGCCAGCAGTATGGGACAGGGCAATCAGCCCCAGCATTTT. It translates to CASSMGQGNQPQHF.

The J gene is TRBJ1-1, the V gene TRBV28, with D unclear. The length of the CDR3 is 15 residues. Germline V gene data show CDR1 as MDHEN and CDR2 as SYDVKM. V shed 5 bases and J shed 2 bases, with 15 bases lying between them. DNA of the CDR3: TGTGCCAGCAGTCCTCCGGGCATGATAAACACTGAAGCTTTCTTT. This sequence encodes CASSPPGMINTEAFF.

Note on this clonotype: Since a much larger clone is just one base distant, this may be a read error. V is TRBV12-3 or TRBV12-4 and J is TRBJ2-1; maybe TRBD2 (6 bases). Trimming took 7 bases from V and 9 from J, leaving 19 bases between them. This CDR3 is 14 amino acids long. The CDR3 region is CASILSGRSGEQFF. CDR3 DNA sequence: TGTGCCAGCATCCTTAGCGGTAGGAGTGGTGAGCAGTTCTTC.

To note about this clonotype: The conserved final phenylalanine or tryptophan is absent from the CDR3, which likely points to a read error. CDR3 residues: CASSGTGQGKYGYTL. In nucleotides, the CDR3 is TGTGCCAGCAGCGGGACGGGACAGGGGAAGTATGGCTACACCCTC. The chain links TRBV6-1 to TRBJ1-2; 10 bases match TRBD1. The CDR3 contains 15 residues. Germline assignment: CDR1 MNHNS and CDR2 SASEGT. With 6 bases clipped from V and 5 bases from J, the junction kept 9 bases outside the gene matches.

This rearrangement joins TRBV11-3 to TRBJ2-5; no firm D call. Germline V gene lookup returns CDR1 SGHNT and CDR2 YENEEA. The length of the CDR3 is 13 residues. The V gene lost 8 bases and the J gene lost 1 base, with 11 bases spanning the gap. The CDR3 sequence: CASGPPGQETQYF. CDR3 nucleotides: TGTGCCAGCGGCCCGCCAGGCCAAGAGACCCAGTACTTC.

A note on this clonotype: Without the conserved terminal phenylalanine or tryptophan, this CDR3 likely stems from a read error. V is TRBV5-1 and J is TRBJ2-7; D possibly corresponds to TRBD2 (5 bases). The germline CDR1 and CDR2 sequences are SGHRS and YFSETQ. V shed 4 bases and J shed 8 bases, with 16 bases lying between them. The CDR3 is 13 residues long. CDR3 DNA: TGCGCCAGCAGCCCCTTGGAACGGGGTAAGCAGTACCTC. Translated, it gives CASSPLERGKQYL.

There are many counts of this clonotype. Here the CDR3 reads CASSPKWGGGFYEQYF. The CDR3, as DNA: TGCGCCAGCAGCCCAAAGTGGGGGGGAGGGTTCTACGAGCAGTACTTC. This chain connects TRBV4-3 to TRBJ2-7, with 7 bases that match TRBD2. V dropped 4 bases and J dropped 3; count of bases not matched to a gene: 12. Germline values: CDR1 LGHNA, CDR2 YSLEER. CDR3 length equals 16 residues.

The rearrangement uses TRBV5-1 and TRBJ2-7; D is perhaps TRBD2 (6 bases). The CDR3 runs to 16 residues. Germline V gives CDR1 SGHRS, CDR2 YFSETQ. Trimming took 0 bases from V and 2 from J, leaving 15 bases between them. CDR3 sequence: CASSLGQVGGPYEQYF. Here the CDR3 DNA reads TGCGCCAGCAGCTTGGGGCAGGTCGGAGGGCCCTACGAGCAGTACTTC. Drawing the rest from reference TRBV5-1 and TRBJ2-7, the complete variable domain is KAGVTQTPRYLIKTRGQQVTLSCSPISGHRSVSWYQQTPGQGLQFLFEYFSETQRNKGNFPGRFSGRQFSNSRSEMNVSTLELGDSALYLCASSLGQVGGPYEQYFGPGTRLTVT.

This clonotype was observed at least ten times. The chain uses TRBV11-1 and TRBJ2-6; the D gene is possibly TRBD1 (5 bases). Germline assignment: CDR1 SGHAT and CDR2 FQDESV (reference sequence). The CDR3 totals 18 residues. V gave up 5 bases and J gave up 0 bases, with 17 bases separating them. CDR3 protein: CASSGAPGHTSGANVLTF. CDR3 sequence (DNA): TGTGCCAGCAGCGGGGCTCCAGGCCATACCTCTGGGGCCAACGTCCTGACTTTC.